These 15 T cell receptor beta chains came from one sample sequenced in a study of blood T cell repertoires in COVID-19 (dated by TCRdb to between 2020 and 2021). Libraries were built with the immunoSEQ multiplex PCR assay. TCRdb provides this immuneACCESS table in a form limited to in-frame rearrangements. Some clones are lacking; in checked studies, under half of them reflect an unresolved V gene, and why the rest are absent is not known. The sample has approximately 140,000 clones on record, about four fifths of them singletons. The ten largest clonotypes hold around 5.5% of the sample. The sample comprised PBMCs or T cells enriched from blood (not recorded which). The receptors shown here come from a man aged 40-49 years with acute COVID-19.

The table lists this clone with a few counts. The CDR3 nucleotides read TGTGCCAGCGGGTGGGGGACAGGACGCAATCAGCCCCAGCATTTT. Protein: CASGWGTGRNQPQHF. The chain combines TRBV2 with TRBJ1-5, with TRBD1 matching over 8 bases. CDR3 length: 15 residues. CDR1 SNHLY and CDR2 FYNNEI come from the germline V gene. V gave up 8 bases and J gave up 2 bases; unmatched junction bases: 8.

The rearrangement uses TRBV11-2 and TRBJ2-5, with 8 nucleotides matching TRBD1. The CDR3 covers 16 residues. The junction had 10 bases not matched to a gene; V was cut back by 2 bases and J by 5 bases. The germline CDR1 and CDR2 sequences are SGHAT and FQNNGV. For the CDR3, the DNA is TGTGCCAGCAGCTTATTTTGGACAGGGATCGGGGAGACCCAGTACTTC. Protein product: CASSLFWTGIGETQYF.

This clone was counted between two and nine times. V is TRBV30 and J is TRBJ1-1; D might be TRBD1 (6 bases). The CDR3 runs to 13 residues. Trimming pared 0 bases from V and 4 bases from J, leaving 9 bases between. CDR1 and CDR2 from the germline V gene are GTSNPN and SVGIG (reference sequence). CDR3 in DNA: TGTGCCTGGAGTGTCACAGGGACCACTGAAGCTTTCTTT. Translating gives CAWSVTGTTEAFF.

This chain connects TRBV7-9 to TRBJ1-2; unclear D gene. Germline V CDR1 and CDR2: SEHNR, FQNEAQ (reference sequence). The CDR3 loop spans 14 amino acids. Trimming left V 3 bases short and J 1 base short, with 9 bases between. The chain's CDR3 is CASSFGGNNYGYTF. CDR3 DNA sequence: TGTGCCAGCAGCTTTGGAGGGAATAACTATGGCTACACCTTC.

This rearrangement joins TRBV6-4 to TRBJ1-2; 10 bases align to TRBD1. Germline V gives CDR1 MRHNA, CDR2 SNTAGT. CDR3 length equals 14 residues. After removal of 4 bases from V and 7 bases from J, the junction contained 6 bases not matched to a gene. CDR3 DNA: TGTGCCAGCAGTGCCGGGACAGGGGACCGTGGCTACACCTTC. Translating gives CASSAGTGDRGYTF.

V is TRBV4-1 and J is TRBJ2-1; 7 bases align to TRBD1. The germline V gene has CDR1 MGHRA and CDR2 YSYEKL. The CDR3 length is 14 residues. Unmatched junction bases numbered 6, after V lost 4 bases and J lost 6 bases. CDR3: CASSPRTGTNEQFF. CDR3 nucleotide sequence: TGCGCCAGCAGCCCCCGGACAGGAACCAATGAGCAGTTCTTC.

The V and J genes are TRBV18 and TRBJ2-5, with 7 bases identical to TRBD1. The CDR3 sequence is 15 residues long. The J segment lost 0 bases and the V segment lost 5 bases, leaving 6 bases of the junction unmatched. Germline values: CDR1 KGHSH, CDR2 LQKENI. Here the CDR3 reads CASSGTAAYQETQYF. The DNA of the CDR3 is TGTGCCAGCTCAGGGACAGCAGCGTACCAAGAGACCCAGTACTTC.

V is TRBV5-8 and J is TRBJ1-2; D unclear. Trimming cost V 0 bases and J 4 bases, with 10 bases left between them. The CDR3 is made up of 14 amino acids. Germline assignment: CDR1 SGHTS and CDR2 YDEGEE. CDR3 sequence: CASSLGPGIYGYTF. CDR3 bases: TGTGCCAGCAGCTTGGGTCCGGGGATCTATGGCTACACCTTC.

The chain carries TRBV19 and TRBJ2-7, with 8 bases that match TRBD1. This CDR3 is 13 amino acids long. The V gene's germline CDR1 is LNHDA and CDR2 SQIVND (reference sequence). Trimming cost V 3 bases and J 6 bases; bases outside gene matches: 4. The CDR3 DNA follows: TGTGCCAGTAGTATGACAGGGGATGGCGAGCAGTACTTC. Translated: CASSMTGDGEQYF.

CDR3 region: CACERGDLGNEQFF. For the CDR3, the DNA is TGTGCCTGCGAGCGGGGGGACCTTGGGAATGAGCAGTTCTTC. The genes are TRBV2 and TRBJ2-1; 9 bases agree with TRBD2. CDR3 size: 14 residues. Unmatched junction bases numbered 12, after V lost 11 bases and J lost 7 bases. Germline CDR1 SNHLY, CDR2 FYNNEI.

V gene TRBV6-5 combines with J gene TRBJ1-2; D unclear. The germline V and J ends were trimmed by 0 bases and 0 bases, with 11 bases remaining between them. The CDR3 contains 16 residues. Germline-derived CDR1 and CDR2 are MNHEY and SVGAGI. The CDR3 loop reads CASSYSNGGTNYGYTF. CDR3 nucleotide sequence: TGTGCCAGCAGTTACTCGAATGGCGGGACTAACTATGGCTACACCTTC.

This sequence joins TRBV19 and TRBJ1-4, with 7 nucleotides matching TRBD1. CDR3 length equals 16 residues. J gave up 6 bases and V 5 bases, and 12 bases lay outside the gene matches. Per the germline V gene, CDR1 is LNHDA and CDR2 is SQIVND (reference sequence). The CDR3 sequence is CASSPHRDSVYEKLFF. DNA of the CDR3: TGTGCCAGTAGTCCTCACCGGGACAGCGTTTATGAAAAACTGTTTTTT.

For the CDR3, the DNA is TGTGCCTGGAGTGTATCGGGGGAAGGTTCACCCCTCCACTTT. This translates into CAWSVSGEGSPLHF. The rearrangement joins TRBV30 to TRBJ1-6; D might be TRBD1 (5 bases). CDR3 size: 14 residues. Per the germline V gene, CDR1 is GTSNPN and CDR2 is SVGIG (reference sequence). V lost 0 bases to trimming and J lost 9 bases, with 12 bases between them.

The chain recombines TRBV6-5 with TRBJ1-2; no firm D call. Deletions cut 8 bases from V and 1 base from J, with 11 bases between. The CDR3 loop spans 13 amino acids. Germline CDR1 MNHEY, CDR2 SVGAGI. The CDR3 coding sequence is TGTGCCAGCCGTCGCCAGGTTAACTATGGCTACACCTTC. Translating it yields CASRRQVNYGYTF.

This clone has more than one count but fewer than ten. CDR3 bases: TGTGCCAGCAGTTTGCTTGACAGGGGGATAGGGGAGACCCAGTACTTC. Protein sequence: CASSLLDRGIGETQYF. The chain carries TRBV28 and TRBJ2-5; the match to TRBD1 covers 9 bases. Germline CDR1 reads MDHEN; CDR2 reads SYDVKM. V gave up 3 bases and J gave up 5 bases; unmatched junction bases: 10. The CDR3 consists of 16 residues. The full variable domain, rest sourced from reference TRBV28 and TRBJ2-5, is DVKVTQSSRYLVKRTGEKVFLECVQDMDHENMFWYRQDPGLGLRLIYFSYDVKMKEKGDIPEGYSVSREKKERFSLILESASTNQTSMYLCASSLLDRGIGETQYFGPGTRLLVL.